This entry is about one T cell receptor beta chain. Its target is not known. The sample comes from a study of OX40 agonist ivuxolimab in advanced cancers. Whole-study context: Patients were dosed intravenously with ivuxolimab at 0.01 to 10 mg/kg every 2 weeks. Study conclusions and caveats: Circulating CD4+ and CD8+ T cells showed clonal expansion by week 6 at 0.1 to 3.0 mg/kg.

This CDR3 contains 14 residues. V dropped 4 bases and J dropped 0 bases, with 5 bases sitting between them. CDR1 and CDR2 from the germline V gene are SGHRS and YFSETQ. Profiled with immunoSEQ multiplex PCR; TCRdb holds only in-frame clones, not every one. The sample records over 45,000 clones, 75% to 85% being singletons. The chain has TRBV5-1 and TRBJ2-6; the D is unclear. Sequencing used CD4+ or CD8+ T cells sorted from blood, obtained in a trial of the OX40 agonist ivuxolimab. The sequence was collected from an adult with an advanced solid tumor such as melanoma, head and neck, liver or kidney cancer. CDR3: CASSGISGANVLTF. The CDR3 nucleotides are TGCGCCAGCAGCGGGATCTCTGGGGCCAACGTCCTGACTTTC. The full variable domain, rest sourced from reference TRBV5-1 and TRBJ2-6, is KAGVTQTPRYLIKTRGQQVTLSCSPISGHRSVSWYQQTPGQGLQFLFEYFSETQRNKGNFPGRFSGRQFSNSRSEMNVSTLELGDSALYLCASSGISGANVLTFGAGSRLTVL.